This is a list of T cell receptor beta chains from one sample in a study of ipilimumab plus nivolumab after autologous stem cell transplantation. Repertoires were generated with immunoSEQ multiplex PCR, while TCRdb's copy carries only in-frame clones and drops some. The sample records some 17,000 clones, approximately 75% being singletons. The sample was PBMCs, taken in a trial of ipilimumab plus nivolumab as post-transplant consolidation. The receptors derive from a male donor with diffuse large B-cell lymphoma. Each CDR3 is given with its conserved first and last residue. The D gene is left open where the match is weak. Expanded clones get a size class; other rows say once, few or many, or leave the size out.

j_call d_call clone_size v_call cdr3_nt cdr3_aa
TRBJ2-3 TRBD2 few TRBV9 TGTGCCAGCGCGTTTGCTAGCGGGGAGACAGATACGCAGTATTTT CASAFASGETDTQYF
TRBJ2-7 . . TRBV25-1 TGTGCCAGCAGCTTGGCCTACGAGCAGTACTTC CASSLAYEQYF
TRBJ1-4 . . TRBV6-5 TGTGCCACAGCAGTCACGGGAGTTCGCGAAAAACTGTTTTTT CATAVTGVREKLFF
TRBJ2-1 . . TRBV30 TGTGCCTGGAGTCACGGGAGCTACAATGAGCAGTTCTTC CAWSHGSYNEQFF
TRBJ1-1 TRBD1 . TRBV5-4 TGTGCCAGCAGCCGCGATGGACAGGACCCTGAGGGTTTCTTT CASSRDGQDPEGFF
TRBJ2-3 TRBD1 . TRBV5-4 TGTGCCAGCAGCCCCATGCCTGGGCAGGGGGCTAGGAATACGCAGTATTTT CASSPMPGQGARNTQYF
TRBJ2-7 . . TRBV15 TGTGCCACCAGCAGAGCCAGGACAGACCAGCAGTACTTC CATSRARTDQQYF
TRBJ1-1 . . TRBV28 TGTGCCAGCAGCCCTATCCGGGCCGAAGCTTTCTTT CASSPIRAEAFF
TRBJ2-2 . . TRBV4-2 TGTGCCAGCAGCCAGAGGTCTCTAGGAGCCGGGGAGCTGTTTTTT CASSQRSLGAGELFF
TRBJ2-1 TRBD2 . TRBV15 TGTGCCACCAGCAGAGATGTAGGACTAGCGGGATCCCATGAGCAGTTCTTC CATSRDVGLAGSHEQFF
TRBJ1-2 . . TRBV19 TGTGCCAGTAAGCTGCGTAACTATGGCTACACCTTC CASKLRNYGYTF
TRBJ2-5 . . TRBV7-2 TGTGCCAGCAGCTTAGGTGGGGTGCAAGAGACCCAGTACTTC CASSLGGVQETQYF
TRBJ1-5 . few TRBV7-9 TGTGCCAGCAGTCCAGGGGACCAGCCCCAGCATTTT CASSPGDQPQHF
TRBJ2-1 TRBD2 . TRBV2 TGTGCCAGCAGGGGTTGGGGACTAGCTCTCCCCCAGTTCTTC CASRGWGLALPQFF
TRBJ1-4 TRBD1 . TRBV27 TGTGCCAGCAGTTGGGGCCGGACAGGGGCCGAAAAACTGTTTTTT CASSWGRTGAEKLFF
TRBJ2-7 . . TRBV21-1 TGTGCCAGCAGCAAAGTCGAAGGCAGGGCCCTCCGAGACGAGCAGTACTTC CASSKVEGRALRDEQYF
TRBJ2-2 . many TRBV4-2 TGTGCCAGCAGCCAAGATAGACACACCGGGGAGCTGTTTTTT CASSQDRHTGELFF
TRBJ1-1 . medium-sized TRBV2 TGTGCCAGCAGTGAGGTCGAGAACACTGAAGCTTTCTTT CASSEVENTEAFF
TRBJ1-6 TRBD1 . TRBV27 TGTGCCAGCAGTGGCGGACAGGGACATTCACCCCTCCACTTT CASSGGQGHSPLHF
TRBJ2-7 . . TRBV15 TGTGCCACCAGCAGAGCGATCGGGGGAACCTACGAGCAGTACTTC CATSRAIGGTYEQYF
TRBJ2-1 . once TRBV27 TGTGCCAGCCGCGAGAGGGAGGACTACAATGAGCAGTTCTTC CASREREDYNEQFF
TRBJ1-2 . . TRBV9 TGTGCCAGCAGCCGATCATCAAATGGCTACACCTTC CASSRSSNGYTF
TRBJ2-6 TRBD1 few TRBV6-1 TGTGCCAGCAGTGAGGGAGTCGGACAGGGTGCTGGGGCCAACGTCCTGACTTTC CASSEGVGQGAGANVLTF
TRBJ2-1 . . TRBV2 TGTGCCAGCAGTAGGGACTTGAGCTCCTACAATGAGCAGTTCTTC CASSRDLSSYNEQFF
TRBJ2-7 . . TRBV19 TGTGCCAGTAGTACGACCGGGACCCAGACCGAGCAGTACTTC CASSTTGTQTEQYF
TRBJ2-7 . . TRBV11-2 TGTGCCAGCAGCTTAGTAGCAGACGAGCAGTACTTC CASSLVADEQYF
TRBJ2-1 . . TRBV7-8 TGTGCCAGCAGCTTAGGTCTGGGTCTTTACAATGAGCAGTTCTTC CASSLGLGLYNEQFF
TRBJ1-3 . . TRBV21-1 TGTGCCAGCAGTTGTGGAATACAACACGCACGAAACACCATATATTTT CASSCGIQHARNTIYF
TRBJ1-6 . few TRBV30 TGTGCCTGGAGTCCAGGACAAATAGGTCCCCTCCACTTT CAWSPGQIGPLHF
TRBJ2-1 . . TRBV27 TGTGCCAGCAGTGTTAGGGACTGGGACGACAATGAGCAGTTCTTC CASSVRDWDDNEQFF
TRBJ2-1 TRBD2 many TRBV2 TGTGCCAGCAGTGAGATAGCGGGAGCGCAGTTCTTC CASSEIAGAQFF
TRBJ2-7 . . TRBV7-3 TGTGCCAGCAGCGTGCTGGTTGGGGACGAGCAGTACTTC CASSVLVGDEQYF
TRBJ1-2 . many TRBV5-5 TGTGCCAGCAGCACATGGTACCCGGACAGATCTAACTATGGCTACACCTTC CASSTWYPDRSNYGYTF
TRBJ2-1 . . TRBV23-1 TGCGCCAGCGAACGAGGTGAGCAGTTCTTC CASERGEQFF
TRBJ2-1 TRBD2 . TRBV19 TGTGCCAGTAGTAGGACTAGCGGGAGCTCCTACAATGAGCAGTTCTTC CASSRTSGSSYNEQFF
TRBJ1-1 . few TRBV14 TGTGCCAGCAGCTCTAGTGGGAACACTGAAGCTTTCTTT CASSSSGNTEAFF
TRBJ1-1 . once TRBV30 TGTGCCTGGAGTGTCGGGCAGATGAACACTGAAGCTTTCTTT CAWSVGQMNTEAFF
TRBJ2-1 . . TRBV30 TGTGCCTGGAGTGCGTCGGGTGCTCCCCATGAGCAGTTCTTC CAWSASGAPHEQFF
TRBJ2-3 TRBD2 . TRBV2 TGTGCCAGCAGTGAACGCCTAGCGGGGGGGAGGTCTTTGGAAGATACGCAGTATTTT CASSERLAGGRSLEDTQYF
TRBJ1-1 . few TRBV6-5 TGTGCCATTAAGGCGGGGGCGAACACTGAAGCTTTCTTT CAIKAGANTEAFF
TRBJ1-5 TRBD1 . TRBV27 TGTGCCAGCAGTCGCCTGACAGGGTTCAATCAGCCCCAGCATTTT CASSRLTGFNQPQHF
TRBJ1-2 . . TRBV7-6 TGTGCCAGCAGCCCTGGGACACTCGGCCCCCCCACCTTC CASSPGTLGPPTF
TRBJ2-1 TRBD2 . TRBV7-3 TGTGCCAGCAGCTTTATAGCGGGAGTAAATGAGCAGTTCTTC CASSFIAGVNEQFF
TRBJ2-7 TRBD2 . TRBV10-3 TGTGCCATCAGTGAGGCGGGAGGTACTGCCTACGAGCAGTACTTC CAISEAGGTAYEQYF
TRBJ2-2 TRBD2 . TRBV7-6 TGTGCCAGCAGCTCGGGGGGGCCCACCGGGGAGCTGTTTTTT CASSSGGPTGELFF
TRBJ2-7 TRBD2 . TRBV5-1 TGCGCCAGCAGCTTGGTGGCTAGCGGGGGGGCAGGAGACGAGCAGTACTTC CASSLVASGGAGDEQYF
TRBJ1-2 TRBD1 . TRBV7-9 TGTGCCAGCAGCTTAGATTACAGGGACAGTGGCTACACCTTC CASSLDYRDSGYTF
TRBJ2-7 TRBD2 . TRBV5-8 TGTGCCAGCAGCTTGCCATTTCCCGATCTAGCGGGATTTCGCGCCTACGAGCAGTACTTC CASSLPFPDLAGFRAYEQYF
TRBJ2-5 . . TRBV11-2 TGTGCCAGCAGCCCCGTAATGGAGACCCAGTACTTC CASSPVMETQYF
TRBJ1-1 TRBD1 . TRBV9 TGTGCCAGCAGCGTACAGGGGGGCCCGGGCACTGAAGCTTTCTTT CASSVQGGPGTEAFF
TRBJ2-3 TRBD2 medium-sized TRBV4-2 TGTGCCAGCAGCCCCATGCAGGGAAGCGGGGGAACAGATACGCAGTATTTT CASSPMQGSGGTDTQYF
TRBJ1-2 . . TRBV6-1 TGTGCCAGCAGAGCAGGAATTGGCTATGGCTACACCTTC CASRAGIGYGYTF
TRBJ2-2 . . TRBV9 TGTGCCAGCAACCGTGACTTACCCGGGGAGCTGTTTTTT CASNRDLPGELFF
TRBJ1-4 TRBD1 . TRBV6-6 TGTGCCAGCAGCCAGGGGGCCGGAGAAAAACTGTTTTTT CASSQGAGEKLFF
TRBJ2-3 . few TRBV7-8 TGTGCCAGCAGCTTGGGCGAGGAGGGTACGCAGTATTTT CASSLGEEGTQYF
TRBJ1-1 . . TRBV19 TGTGCCAGTAGTAAGGGTACGACTTTCTTT CASSKGTTFF
TRBJ2-3 TRBD2 few TRBV7-2 TGTGCCAGCAGAGCGGGGGGGGGCAGGGATACGCAGTATTTT CASRAGGGRDTQYF
TRBJ2-3 TRBD2 once TRBV7-8 TGTGCCAGCAGCACCCGGGGTAGCGGGGACACAGATACGCAGTATTTT CASSTRGSGDTDTQYF
TRBJ1-1 . few TRBV6-4 TGTGCCAGCAGTGATAAGGAAGCTTTCTTT CASSDKEAFF